What follows are 15 T cell receptor beta chains derived from one specimen sequenced in a study of T cell responses to AZD1222 COVID-19 vaccine. TCRdb's copy holds only in-frame clones and misses some; the assay was immunoSEQ multiplex PCR. Seen here are under 300,000 clones, 93% observed once, and the top ten hold approximately 0.52%. The material was peripheral blood, obtained on day 0 of AZD1222 vaccination. The receptors were sampled from an adult in good health.

The chain combines TRBV14 with TRBJ2-3, with 7 bases matching TRBD1. The CDR3 length is 16 residues. CDR1 is SGHDN and CDR2 is FVKESK in the germline V gene. Trimming at V came to 3 bases and at J to 3 bases, leaving 9 bases not matched to a gene. CDR3 amino acids: CASSQPGQVGTDTQYF. CDR3 nucleotide sequence: TGTGCCAGCAGCCAGCCCGGACAGGTGGGGACAGATACGCAGTATTTT. The variable domain in full, with the rest retrieved from reference TRBV14 and TRBJ2-3, is EAGVTQFPSHSVIEKGQTVTLRCDPISGHDNLYWYRRVMGKEIKFLLHFVKESKQDESGMPNNRFLAERTGGTYSTLKVQPAELEDSGVYFCASSQPGQVGTDTQYFGPGTRLTVL.

This chain uses TRBV18 with TRBJ2-2; tentative D call: TRBD1 (6 bases). V lost 8 bases to trimming and J lost 2 bases, with 12 bases between them. This CDR3 spans 14 amino acids. CDR1 is KGHSH, CDR2 LQKENI, per germline. The CDR3 region has the DNA TGTGCCAGCCCAGGGACACTCAACACCGGGGAGCTGTTTTTT. This gives the protein CASPGTLNTGELFF.

The chain employs TRBV5-1 and TRBJ2-1; D remains unclear. This CDR3 is 14 amino acids long. V was trimmed by 0 bases and J by 12 bases, leaving 16 bases between them. Germline loops: CDR1 SGHRS, CDR2 YFSETQ. The CDR3 sequence: CASSLARTSGGQFF. In nucleotides, the CDR3 is TGCGCCAGCAGCTTGGCCAGGACGTCCGGCGGGCAGTTCTTC.

On this clone: Other nucleotide sequences from this sample produce the same CDR3. The J gene is TRBJ2-7, the V gene TRBV5-1; 11 nucleotides agree with TRBD2. The junction had 3 bases not matched to a gene; V was cut back by 3 bases and J by 4 bases. CDR3 length: 14 residues. Per the germline V gene, CDR1 is SGHRS and CDR2 is YFSETQ. The CDR3 region has the DNA TGCGCCAGCAGCTCCGGGACTAGCGGATACGAGCAGTACTTC. Translated: CASSSGTSGYEQYF.

Here the CDR3 reads CASSQGFGTRNEKLFF. The CDR3 DNA reads TGCGCCAGCAGCCAAGGATTTGGCACCCGAAATGAAAAACTGTTTTTT. V gene TRBV4-1 combines with J gene TRBJ1-4, with D hard to call. CDR1 and CDR2 (germline): MGHRA, YSYEKL. This CDR3 region has 16 residues. Trimming took off 1 base at V and 5 bases at J, with 14 bases between the two ends.

The rearrangement links TRBV10-1 to TRBJ2-5, with 10 bases lining up with TRBD1. The CDR3 totals 14 residues. Trimming cost V 7 bases and J 4 bases; bases outside gene matches: 6. Germline V CDR1 and CDR2: WNHNN, SYGVQD (reference sequence). CDR3 sequence (DNA): TGCGCCAGCACCTGGACAGGGGGGCGAGAGACCCAGTACTTC. Residues: CASTWTGGRETQYF.

The chain links TRBV2 to TRBJ1-6; possibly TRBD1 for D (5 bases). Trimming removed 5 bases from V and 9 bases from J, with 11 bases in between. CDR1 is SNHLY and CDR2 is FYNNEI in the germline V gene. This CDR3 region has 13 residues. The CDR3: CASSIGGGSPLHF. Here the CDR3 DNA reads TGTGCCAGCAGTATTGGGGGAGGTTCACCCCTCCACTTT.

This chain joins TRBV3-1 (or the pseudogene TRBV3-2) and TRBJ1-4, with a possible D match to TRBD1 (6 bases). The CDR3 contains 15 residues. Germline V gene lookup returns CDR1 LGHDT and CDR2 YNNKEL (reference sequence). Trimming shortened V by 3 bases and J by 6 bases, and 14 bases separated the two germline ends. The chain's CDR3 is CASSQRRGGDEKLFF. CDR3 nucleotide sequence: TGTGCCAGCAGCCAGCGGAGGGGGGGGGATGAAAAACTGTTTTTT.

CDR3 bases: TGTGCCAGCAGCACCAACGGGATTTACTACGAGCAGTACTTC. Translated: CASSTNGIYYEQYF. This chain joins TRBV6-2 or TRBV6-3 and TRBJ2-7; a possible D gene is TRBD2 (5 bases). The CDR3 consists of 14 residues. V lost 6 bases, J lost 3 bases, and 15 bases lay in between. The germline CDR1 and CDR2 sequences are MNHEY and SVGEGT.

V gene TRBV7-9 combines with J gene TRBJ2-2; 11 bases map to TRBD2. This CDR3 region has 17 residues. The ends lost 5 bases at V and 1 base at J; junction bases unmatched: 6. The germline V gene encodes CDR1 SEHNR and CDR2 FQNEAQ (reference sequence). CDR3 residues: CASSRHGTSGNTGELFF. CDR3 DNA: TGTGCCAGCAGCCGACACGGGACTAGCGGGAACACCGGGGAGCTGTTTTTT.

The rearrangement joins TRBV11-2 to TRBJ1-1; D remains unclear. This CDR3 contains 13 residues. Trimming cost V 1 base and J 7 bases, with 10 bases left between them. CDR1 and CDR2 (germline): SGHAT, FQNNGV. The CDR3 DNA is TGTGCCAGCAGCTTAGGGGATTATGTTGAAGCTTTCTTT. Amino acids: CASSLGDYVEAFF.

Written as DNA, the CDR3 is TGTGCCAGCAGCTTATTAGGAGGGGCCAACACTGAAGCTTTCTTT. This encodes CASSLLGGANTEAFF. V and J are TRBV7-9 and TRBJ1-1; perhaps TRBD1 as D (5 bases). Germline loops: CDR1 SEHNR, CDR2 FQNEAQ (reference sequence). The CDR3 totals 15 residues. The V gene lost 2 bases and the J gene lost 2 bases, with 12 bases spanning the gap.

The chain employs TRBV28 and TRBJ1-6, with D possibly matching TRBD1 (5 bases). Trimming removed 9 bases from V and 7 bases from J, with 16 bases in between. Germline values: CDR1 MDHEN, CDR2 SYDVKM. The CDR3 spans 14 residues. The CDR3 sequence is CASRQPLENSPLHF. The DNA of the CDR3 is TGTGCCAGTCGACAGCCTTTGGAGAATTCACCCCTCCACTTT.

The V gene is TRBV19, the J gene TRBJ1-2; weak D call: TRBD1 (6 bases). V was pared by 10 bases and J by 7 bases, with 28 bases between. This CDR3 is built from 16 residues. Germline lookup yields CDR1 LNHDA and CDR2 SQIVND (reference sequence). The CDR3 region is CAISKPLGRGLGGYTF. As DNA, the CDR3 is TGTGCCATAAGTAAGCCCCTCGGCAGGGGATTAGGTGGCTACACCTTC.

The chain carries TRBV10-3 and TRBJ2-1; TRBD1 agrees at 11 bases. There are 14 residues in the CDR3. J lost 9 bases, V lost 10 bases, and 11 bases had no gene match. Germline CDR1 is ENHRY and CDR2 is SYGVKD. Written as DNA, the CDR3 is TGTGCCACTCAGGGACAGGGGGAAAGCGGTGAGCAGTTCTTC. This gives the protein CATQGQGESGEQFF.